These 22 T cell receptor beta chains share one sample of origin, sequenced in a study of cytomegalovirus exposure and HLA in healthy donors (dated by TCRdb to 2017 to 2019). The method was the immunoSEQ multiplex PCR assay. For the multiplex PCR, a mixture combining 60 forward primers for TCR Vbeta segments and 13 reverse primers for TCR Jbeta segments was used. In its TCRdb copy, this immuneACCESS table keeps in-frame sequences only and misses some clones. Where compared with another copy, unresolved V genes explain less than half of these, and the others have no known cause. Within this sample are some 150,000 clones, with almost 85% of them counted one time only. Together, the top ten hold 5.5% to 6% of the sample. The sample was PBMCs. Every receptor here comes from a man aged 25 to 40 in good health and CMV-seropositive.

DNA for the CDR3: TGTGCCTTACAGGGCTCAACTAATGAAAAACTGTTTTTT. This sequence encodes CALQGSTNEKLFF. The V and J genes are TRBV28 and TRBJ1-4; the D gene is possibly TRBD1 (6 bases). Germline CDR1 MDHEN, CDR2 SYDVKM. V lost 11 bases to trimming and J lost 0 bases, with 10 bases between them. The CDR3 length is 13 residues.

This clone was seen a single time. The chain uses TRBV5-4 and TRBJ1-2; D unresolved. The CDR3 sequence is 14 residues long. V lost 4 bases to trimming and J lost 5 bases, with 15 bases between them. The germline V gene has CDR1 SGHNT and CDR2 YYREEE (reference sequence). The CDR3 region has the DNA TGTGCCAGCAGCCCGCCGAGGGCGGAATATGGCTACACCTTC. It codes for CASSPPRAEYGYTF.

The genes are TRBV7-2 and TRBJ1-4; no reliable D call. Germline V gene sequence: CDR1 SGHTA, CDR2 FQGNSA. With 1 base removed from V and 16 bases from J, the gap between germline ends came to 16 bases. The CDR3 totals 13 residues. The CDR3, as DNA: TGTGCCAGCAGCTTAGGGACTCGAACCTCCCGGTTTTTT. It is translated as CASSLGTRTSRFF. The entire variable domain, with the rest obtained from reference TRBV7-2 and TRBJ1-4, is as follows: GAGVSQSPSNKVTEKGKDVELRCDPISGHTALYWYRQSLGQGLEFLIYFQGNSAPDKSGLPSDRFSAERTGGSVSTLTIQRTQQEDSAVYLCASSLGTRTSRFFGSGTQLSVL.

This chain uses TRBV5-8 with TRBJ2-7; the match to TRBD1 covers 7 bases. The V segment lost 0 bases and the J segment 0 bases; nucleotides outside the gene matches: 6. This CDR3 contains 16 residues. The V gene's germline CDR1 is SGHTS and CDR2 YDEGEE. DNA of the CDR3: TGTGCCAGCAGCTTGGGGACAGGCGTCCGCTCCTACGAGCAGTACTTC. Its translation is CASSLGTGVRSYEQYF.

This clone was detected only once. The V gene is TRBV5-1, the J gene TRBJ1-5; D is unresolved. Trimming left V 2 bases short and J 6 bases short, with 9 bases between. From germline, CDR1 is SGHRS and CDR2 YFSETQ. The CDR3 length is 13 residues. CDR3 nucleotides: TGCGCCAGCAGCTTAACGGGGATTCAGCCCCAGCATTTT. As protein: CASSLTGIQPQHF.

The CDR3 here is CASSSSHRGEQFF. CDR3 sequence (DNA): TGTGCCAGCAGCTCCTCTCACCGAGGGGAGCAGTTCTTC. The chain employs TRBV5-4 and TRBJ2-1; D possibly corresponds to TRBD2 (5 bases). This CDR3 region has 13 residues. CDR1 and CDR2 (germline): SGHNT, YYREEE (reference sequence). With 3 bases removed from V and 10 bases from J, the gap between germline ends came to 14 bases. Combining the CDR3 with reference TRBV5-4 and TRBJ2-1 gives the whole variable domain ETGVTQSPTHLIKTRGQQVTLRCSSQSGHNTVSWYQQALGQGPQFIFQYYREEENGRGNFPPRFSGLQFPNYSSELNVNALELDDSALYLCASSSSHRGEQFFGPGTRLTVL.

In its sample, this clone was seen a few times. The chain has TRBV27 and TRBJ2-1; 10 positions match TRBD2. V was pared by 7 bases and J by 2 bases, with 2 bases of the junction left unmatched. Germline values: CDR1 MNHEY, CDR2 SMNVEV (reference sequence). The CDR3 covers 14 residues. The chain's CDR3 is CASIGTSAYNEQFF. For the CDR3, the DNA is TGTGCCAGCATCGGGACTAGCGCCTACAATGAGCAGTTCTTC.

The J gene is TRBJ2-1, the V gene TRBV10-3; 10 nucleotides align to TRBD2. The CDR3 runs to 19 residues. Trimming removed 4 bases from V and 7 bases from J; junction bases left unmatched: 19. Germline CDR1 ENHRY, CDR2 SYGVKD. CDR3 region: CAISGYPAGGIIFWNEQFF. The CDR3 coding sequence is TGTGCCATCAGTGGGTATCCAGCGGGAGGGATTATCTTTTGGAATGAGCAGTTCTTC.

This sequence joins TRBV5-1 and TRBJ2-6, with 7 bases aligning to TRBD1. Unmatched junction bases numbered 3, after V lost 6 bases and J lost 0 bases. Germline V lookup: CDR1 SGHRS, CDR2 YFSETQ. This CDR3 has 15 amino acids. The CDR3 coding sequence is TGCGCCAGCATACAGGGGAGCTCTGGGGCCAACGTCCTGACTTTC. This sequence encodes CASIQGSSGANVLTF.

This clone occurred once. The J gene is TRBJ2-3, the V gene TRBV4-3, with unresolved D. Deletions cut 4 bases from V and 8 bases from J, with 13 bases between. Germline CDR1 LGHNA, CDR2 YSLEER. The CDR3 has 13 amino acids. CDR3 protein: CASSLQVRFTQYF. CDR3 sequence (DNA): TGCGCCAGCAGCCTTCAAGTCAGATTTACGCAGTATTTT.

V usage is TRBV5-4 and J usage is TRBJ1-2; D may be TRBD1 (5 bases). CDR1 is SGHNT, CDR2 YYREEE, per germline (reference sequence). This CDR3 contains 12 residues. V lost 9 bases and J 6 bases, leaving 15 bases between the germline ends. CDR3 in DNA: TGTGCCATCAAACGGGGGAGAGATGGCTACACCTTC. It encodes CAIKRGRDGYTF.

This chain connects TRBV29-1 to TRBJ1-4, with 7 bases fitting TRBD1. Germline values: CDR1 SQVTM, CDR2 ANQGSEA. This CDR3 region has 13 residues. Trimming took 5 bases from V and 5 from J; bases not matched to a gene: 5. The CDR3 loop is CSVRTGRNEKLFF. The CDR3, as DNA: TGCAGCGTTCGGACAGGACGAAATGAAAAACTGTTTTTT.

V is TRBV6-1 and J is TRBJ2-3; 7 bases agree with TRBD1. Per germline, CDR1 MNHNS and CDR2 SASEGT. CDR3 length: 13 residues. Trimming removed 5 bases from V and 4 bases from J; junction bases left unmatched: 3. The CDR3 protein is CASSIQGPDTQYF. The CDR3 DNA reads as TGTGCCAGCAGTATACAGGGGCCAGATACGCAGTATTTT.

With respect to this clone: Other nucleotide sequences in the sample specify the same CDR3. The CDR3 reads CASSRQGYEQYF. The CDR3 nucleotides read TGTGCCAGCAGCCGACAGGGCTACGAGCAGTACTTC. The V call is TRBV7-9, the J call TRBJ2-7; 7 bases are shared with TRBD1. Germline lookup yields CDR1 SEHNR and CDR2 FQNEAQ (reference sequence). The CDR3 is 12 residues long. The ends lost 5 bases at V and 3 bases at J; junction bases unmatched: 1.

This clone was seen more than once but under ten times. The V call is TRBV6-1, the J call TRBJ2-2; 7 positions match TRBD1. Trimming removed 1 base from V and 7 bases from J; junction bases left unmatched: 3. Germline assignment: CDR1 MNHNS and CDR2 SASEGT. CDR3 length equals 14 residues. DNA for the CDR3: TGTGCCAGCAGTGAAGGGACAGGAGGCGGGGAGCTGTTTTTT. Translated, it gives CASSEGTGGGELFF.

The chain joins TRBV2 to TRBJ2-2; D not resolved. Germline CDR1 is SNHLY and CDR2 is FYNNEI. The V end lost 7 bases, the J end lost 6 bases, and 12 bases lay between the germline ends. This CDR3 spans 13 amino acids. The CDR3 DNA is TGTGCCAGCACTCGAGAAAACTCCGGGGAGCTGTTTTTT. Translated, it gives CASTRENSGELFF.

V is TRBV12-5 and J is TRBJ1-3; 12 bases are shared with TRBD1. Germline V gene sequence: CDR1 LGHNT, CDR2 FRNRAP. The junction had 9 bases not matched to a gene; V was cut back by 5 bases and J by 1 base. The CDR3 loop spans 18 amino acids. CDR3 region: CASGPRDRGPISGNTIYF. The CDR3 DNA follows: TGTGCTAGTGGTCCCCGGGACAGGGGGCCAATATCTGGAAACACCATATATTTT.

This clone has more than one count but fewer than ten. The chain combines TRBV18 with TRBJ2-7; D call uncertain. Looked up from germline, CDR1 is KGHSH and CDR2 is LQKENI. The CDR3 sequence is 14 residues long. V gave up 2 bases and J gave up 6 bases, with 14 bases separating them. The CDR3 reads CASSPFAKTAEQYF. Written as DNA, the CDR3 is TGTGCCAGCTCACCATTTGCGAAAACCGCCGAGCAGTACTTC.

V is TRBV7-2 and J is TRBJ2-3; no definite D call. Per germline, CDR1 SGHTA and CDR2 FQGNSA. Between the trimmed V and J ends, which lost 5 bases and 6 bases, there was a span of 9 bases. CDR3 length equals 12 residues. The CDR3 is CASSPLRDTQYF. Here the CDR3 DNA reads TGTGCCAGCAGCCCCCTCAGGGATACGCAGTATTTT.

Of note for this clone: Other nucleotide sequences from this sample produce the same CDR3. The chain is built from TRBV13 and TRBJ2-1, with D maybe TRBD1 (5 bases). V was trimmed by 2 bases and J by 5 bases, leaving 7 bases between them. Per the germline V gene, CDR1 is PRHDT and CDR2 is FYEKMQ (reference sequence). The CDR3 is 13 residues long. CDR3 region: CASSLRGNNEQFF. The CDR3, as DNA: TGTGCCAGCAGCTTAAGGGGAAACAATGAGCAGTTCTTC.

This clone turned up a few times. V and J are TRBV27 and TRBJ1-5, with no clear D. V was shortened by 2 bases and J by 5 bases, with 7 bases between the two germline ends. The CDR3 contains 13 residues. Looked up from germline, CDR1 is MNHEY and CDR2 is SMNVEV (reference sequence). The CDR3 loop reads CASSLEEDQPQHF. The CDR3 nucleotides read TGTGCCAGCAGTTTAGAGGAAGATCAGCCCCAGCATTTT.

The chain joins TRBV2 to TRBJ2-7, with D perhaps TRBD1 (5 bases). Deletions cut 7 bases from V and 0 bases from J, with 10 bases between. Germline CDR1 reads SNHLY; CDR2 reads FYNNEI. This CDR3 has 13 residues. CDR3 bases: TGTGCCAGCAAAGGGGTCAGCTCCTACGAGCAGTACTTC. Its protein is CASKGVSSYEQYF.